This is a list of T cell receptor beta chains from one sample in a study of T cell responses to AZD1222 COVID-19 vaccine. Method: immunoSEQ multiplex PCR; TCRdb's copy keeps in-frame clones and lacks some. The profile shows about 150,000 clones, about 87% of them singletons. Sequenced here: peripheral blood, sampled 28 days after the second AZD1222 dose. The receptors stem from an adult who received the AZD1222 COVID-19 vaccine. Both conserved end residues are part of each CDR3. A D gene is named only where the DNA matches it firmly. The size entry is marked missing in some rows and otherwise reads once, few, many or a size class.

D: TRBD1; J: TRBJ2-2; size: NA; V: TRBV5-1; DNA: TGCGCCAGCAGCTTGGCAAGGCAGGGGGCTGGTACCGGGGAGCTGTTTTTT; CDR3: CASSLARQGAGTGELFF
D: NA; J: TRBJ2-3; size: once; V: TRBV7-2; DNA: TGTGCCAGCAGCTTAGCGGCGGGCGTAGATACGCAGTATTTT; CDR3: CASSLAAGVDTQYF
D: NA; J: TRBJ2-3; size: few; V: TRBV4-3; DNA: TGCGCCAGCAGCCAAGCCTCATCAGGAGATACGCAGTATTTT; CDR3: CASSQASSGDTQYF
D: NA; J: TRBJ2-5; size: NA; V: TRBV27; DNA: TGTGCCAGCAGTCCGGAAGAGACCCAGTACTTC; CDR3: CASSPEETQYF
D: NA; J: TRBJ2-1; size: NA; V: TRBV21-1; DNA: TGTGCCAGCAGCAAAGGGGGGTTTCAGTTCTTC; CDR3: CASSKGGFQFF
D: NA; J: TRBJ1-6; size: many; V: TRBV9; DNA: TGTGCCAGCAGCATTCTGGCGGCCGATTCACCCCTCCACTTT; CDR3: CASSILAADSPLHF
D: TRBD1; J: TRBJ1-6; size: NA; V: TRBV3-1/TRBV3-2; DNA: TGTGCCAGCAGCCAAGCGCAGGGGGAATCACCCCTCCACTTT; CDR3: CASSQAQGESPLHF
D: NA; J: TRBJ2-7; size: NA; V: TRBV5-1; DNA: TGCGCCAGCAGCTTGGCACCGGACCTTGGGGCTCGCGAGCAGTACTTC; CDR3: CASSLAPDLGAREQYF
D: TRBD1; J: TRBJ1-1; size: NA; V: TRBV12-3/TRBV12-4; DNA: TGTGCCAGCGGTCAGGGGGGCACTGAAGCTTTCTTT; CDR3: CASGQGGTEAFF
D: NA; J: TRBJ2-2; size: NA; V: TRBV4-3; DNA: TGCGCCAGCAGCCCCCGGGGTCACGACACCGGGGAGCTGTTTTTT; CDR3: CASSPRGHDTGELFF
D: NA; J: TRBJ1-1; size: NA; V: TRBV28; DNA: TGTGCCAGCGGTCGGGCCCAGTTGAACACTGAAGCTTTCTTT; CDR3: CASGRAQLNTEAFF
D: NA; J: TRBJ1-1; size: NA; V: TRBV6-1; DNA: TGTGCCAGCAGTGAAGTAGGGGCTCCGAACACTGAAGCTTTCTTT; CDR3: CASSEVGAPNTEAFF
D: NA; J: TRBJ1-1; size: NA; V: TRBV3-1/TRBV3-2; DNA: TGTGCCAGCAACCCAAGGAACACTGAAGCTTTCTTT; CDR3: CASNPRNTEAFF
D: TRBD1; J: TRBJ2-7; size: NA; V: TRBV6-1; DNA: TGTGCCAGCAGTGAGACAGGGGGCGTCGAGCAGTACTTC; CDR3: CASSETGGVEQYF
D: NA; J: TRBJ2-1; size: once; V: TRBV12-5; DNA: TGTGCTAGTGGTTCTAATCAAGACAATGAGCAGTTCTTC; CDR3: CASGSNQDNEQFF
D: TRBD2; J: TRBJ2-4; size: NA; V: TRBV5-1; DNA: TGCGCCAGCAGCCGCACCACGACTAGCGGGGGGGTGGAGGGTCAGTACTTC; CDR3: CASSRTTTSGGVEGQYF
D: TRBD2; J: TRBJ2-7; size: once; V: TRBV3-1/TRBV3-2; DNA: TGTGCCAGCAGCCGGCGAAATGGGCGGGAGACCTACGAGCAGTACTTC; CDR3: CASSRRNGRETYEQYF
D: TRBD2; J: TRBJ2-2; size: NA; V: TRBV28; DNA: TGTGCCAGCAGCCGCAGCGGGAGCAAGACCGGGGAGCTGTTTTTT; CDR3: CASSRSGSKTGELFF
D: TRBD1; J: TRBJ2-3; size: NA; V: TRBV7-2; DNA: TGTGCCAGCAGTTATTCACCGGGACAGAGCACAGATACGCAGTATTTT; CDR3: CASSYSPGQSTDTQYF
D: NA; J: TRBJ2-7; size: NA; V: TRBV28; DNA: TGTGCCAGCAGGTCGGGTCCTCTAACTGGGCAGTACTTC; CDR3: CASRSGPLTGQYF
D: TRBD1; J: TRBJ1-2; size: NA; V: TRBV7-9; DNA: TGTGCCAGCAGCTTAGAGGGACAGGGCTACACCTTC; CDR3: CASSLEGQGYTF
D: NA; J: TRBJ1-2; size: NA; V: TRBV7-9; DNA: TGTGCCAGCAGCTTAGGGGGCGCCGGAGGCTACACCTTC; CDR3: CASSLGGAGGYTF
D: NA; J: TRBJ2-6; size: NA; V: TRBV6-1; DNA: TGTGCCAGCAGTGAAGTTTTGGGGGCCGGGGCCAACGTCCTGACTTTC; CDR3: CASSEVLGAGANVLTF
D: TRBD2; J: TRBJ2-5; size: few; V: TRBV6-2/TRBV6-3; DNA: TGTGCCAGCAGTTACGGCGGGCTAGCGGGAGGGCTCGGAGAGACCCAGTACTTC; CDR3: CASSYGGLAGGLGETQYF